This T cell receptor (beta chain) was sequenced in a study of regulatory T cells in long-lasting Graves disease. Time point in this sample: newly diagnosed GD, antithyroid drugs for less than 3 months. Making the TCR library involved RNA that had been extracted from PBMCs. This clonotype was observed a handful of times. The ends were cut back, 6 bases at V and 4 bases at J, with 12 bases in the middle. This CDR3 region has 13 residues. Construction of the TCR beta libraries employed iRepertoire HTBI primers in conjunction with Arm-PCR of CDR3 regions. TCRdb ran MiXCR on the multiplex PCR reads and lists one entry per CDR3 protein. The table lists a few hundred thousand distinct CDR3 sequences, about 16% of them singletons, with around a quarter in the top ten. These data also formed part of another study, on T cells in Graves' hyperthyroidism and ophthalmopathy.

The source was peripheral blood mononuclear cells (PBMCs), collected at new diagnosis, from a patient treated with antithyroid drugs. The receptor was derived from a woman between 18 and 29 years old with Graves disease. The genes are TRBV12-3 or TRBV12-4 and TRBJ1-2; the D is unclear. In nucleotides, the CDR3 is TGTGCCAGCAGCCCAGAGATGAGCTATGGCTACACCTTC. This translates into CASSPEMSYGYTF.